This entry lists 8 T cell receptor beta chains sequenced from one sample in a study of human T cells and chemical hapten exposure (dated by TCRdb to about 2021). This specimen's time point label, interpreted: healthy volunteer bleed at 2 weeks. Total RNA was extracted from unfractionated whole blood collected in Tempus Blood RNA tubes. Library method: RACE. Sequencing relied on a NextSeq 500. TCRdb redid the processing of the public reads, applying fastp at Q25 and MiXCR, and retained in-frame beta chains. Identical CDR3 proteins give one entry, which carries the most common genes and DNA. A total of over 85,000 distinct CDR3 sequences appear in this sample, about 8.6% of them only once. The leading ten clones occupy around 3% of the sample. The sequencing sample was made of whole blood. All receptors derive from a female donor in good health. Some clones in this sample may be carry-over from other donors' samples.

The DNA for the CDR3 is TGTGCCAGCAGTTCGACAGGGGCTTCACCCTATGGCTACACCTTC. Translation gives CASSSTGASPYGYTF. The gene calls are TRBV12-3 or TRBV12-4 and TRBJ1-2, with TRBD1 identical over 8 bases. The CDR3 is made up of 15 amino acids. V lost 4 bases and J lost 4; bases outside the gene matches: 8.

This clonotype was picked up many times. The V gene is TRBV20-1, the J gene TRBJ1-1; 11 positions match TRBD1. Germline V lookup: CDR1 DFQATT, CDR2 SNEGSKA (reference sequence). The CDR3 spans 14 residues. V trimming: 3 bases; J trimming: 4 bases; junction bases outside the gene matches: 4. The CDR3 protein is CSASSGTGGTEAFF. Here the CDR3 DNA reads TGCAGTGCTAGCTCCGGGACAGGGGGCACTGAAGCTTTCTTT.

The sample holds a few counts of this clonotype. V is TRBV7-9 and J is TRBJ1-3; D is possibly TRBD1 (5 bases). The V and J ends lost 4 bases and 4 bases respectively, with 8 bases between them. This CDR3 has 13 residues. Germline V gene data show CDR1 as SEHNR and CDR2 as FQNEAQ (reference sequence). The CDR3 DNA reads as TGTGCCAGCAGCTCCCGGGGGGGAAACACCATATATTTT. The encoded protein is CASSSRGGNTIYF.

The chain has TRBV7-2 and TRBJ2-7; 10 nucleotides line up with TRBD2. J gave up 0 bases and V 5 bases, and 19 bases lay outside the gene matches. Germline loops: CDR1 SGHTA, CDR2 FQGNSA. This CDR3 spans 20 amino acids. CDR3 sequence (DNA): TGTGCCAGCAGCCCTGAGGGGAGACTAGCGGGTTTCAGGAGCTCCTACGAGCAGTACTTC. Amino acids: CASSPEGRLAGFRSSYEQYF.

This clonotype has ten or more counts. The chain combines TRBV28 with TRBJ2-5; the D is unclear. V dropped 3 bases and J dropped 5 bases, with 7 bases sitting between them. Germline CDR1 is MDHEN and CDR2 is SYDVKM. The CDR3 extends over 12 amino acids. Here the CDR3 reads CASSFGFETQYF. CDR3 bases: TGTGCCAGCAGTTTCGGGTTCGAGACCCAGTACTTC.

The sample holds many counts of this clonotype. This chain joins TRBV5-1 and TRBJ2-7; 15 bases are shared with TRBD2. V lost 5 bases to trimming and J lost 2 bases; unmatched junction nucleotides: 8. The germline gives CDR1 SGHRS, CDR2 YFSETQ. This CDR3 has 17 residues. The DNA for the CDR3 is TGCGCCAGCAGACCCACCAGGACTAGCGGGAGGGCCTACGAGCAGTACTTC. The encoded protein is CASRPTRTSGRAYEQYF.

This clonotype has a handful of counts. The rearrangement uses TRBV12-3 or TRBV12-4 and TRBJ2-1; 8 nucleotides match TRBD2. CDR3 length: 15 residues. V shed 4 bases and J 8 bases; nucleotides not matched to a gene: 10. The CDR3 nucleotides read TGTGCCAGCAGTTCAGCGGGAGTCCCCCCCTATGAGCAGTTCTTC. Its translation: CASSSAGVPPYEQFF.

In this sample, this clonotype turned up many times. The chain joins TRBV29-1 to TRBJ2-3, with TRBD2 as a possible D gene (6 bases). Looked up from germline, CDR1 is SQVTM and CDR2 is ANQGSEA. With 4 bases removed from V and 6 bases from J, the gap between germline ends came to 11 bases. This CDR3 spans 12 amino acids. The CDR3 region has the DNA TGCAGCGTTGTTCGGACTACGGATACGCAGTATTTT. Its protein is CSVVRTTDTQYF.